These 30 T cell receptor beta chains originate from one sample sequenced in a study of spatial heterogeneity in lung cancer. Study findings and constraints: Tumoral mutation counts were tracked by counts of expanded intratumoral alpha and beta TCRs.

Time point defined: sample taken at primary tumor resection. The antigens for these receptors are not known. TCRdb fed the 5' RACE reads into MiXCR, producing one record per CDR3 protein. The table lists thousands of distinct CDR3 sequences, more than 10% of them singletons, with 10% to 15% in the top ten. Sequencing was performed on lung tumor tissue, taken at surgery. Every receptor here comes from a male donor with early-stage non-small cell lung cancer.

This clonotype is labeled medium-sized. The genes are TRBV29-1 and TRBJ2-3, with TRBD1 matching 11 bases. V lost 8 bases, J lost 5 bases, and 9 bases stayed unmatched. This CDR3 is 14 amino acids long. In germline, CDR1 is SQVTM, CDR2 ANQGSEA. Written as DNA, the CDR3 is TGCAGCATTGGTGGACAGGGGGCAGGAGATACGCAGTATTTT. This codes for CSIGGQGAGDTQYF.

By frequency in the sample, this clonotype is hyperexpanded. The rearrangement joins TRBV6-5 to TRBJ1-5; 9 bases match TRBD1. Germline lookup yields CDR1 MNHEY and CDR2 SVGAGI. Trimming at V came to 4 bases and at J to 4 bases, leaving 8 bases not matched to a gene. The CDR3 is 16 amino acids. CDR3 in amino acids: CASSLTGGARNQPQHF. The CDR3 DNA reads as TGTGCCAGCAGTTTAACAGGGGGCGCGAGGAATCAGCCCCAGCATTTT.

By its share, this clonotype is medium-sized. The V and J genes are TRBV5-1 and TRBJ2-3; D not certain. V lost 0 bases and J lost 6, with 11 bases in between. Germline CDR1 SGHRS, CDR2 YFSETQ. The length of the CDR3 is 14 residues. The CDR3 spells CASSLGQERDTQYF. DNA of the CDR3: TGCGCCAGCAGCTTGGGGCAGGAGAGGGATACGCAGTATTTT.

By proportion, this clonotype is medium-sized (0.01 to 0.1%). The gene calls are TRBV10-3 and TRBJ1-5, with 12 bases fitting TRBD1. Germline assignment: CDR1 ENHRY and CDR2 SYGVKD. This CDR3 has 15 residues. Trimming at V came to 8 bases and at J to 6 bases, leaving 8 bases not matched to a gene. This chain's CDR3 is CAIAAGTGGTQPQHF. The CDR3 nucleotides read TGTGCCATCGCAGCCGGGACAGGGGGCACTCAGCCCCAGCATTTT.

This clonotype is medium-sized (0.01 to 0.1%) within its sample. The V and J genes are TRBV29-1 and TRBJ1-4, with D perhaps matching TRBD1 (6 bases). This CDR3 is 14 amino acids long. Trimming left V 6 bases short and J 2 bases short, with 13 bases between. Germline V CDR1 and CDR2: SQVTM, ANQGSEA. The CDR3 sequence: CSVSNRATNEKLFF. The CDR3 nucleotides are TGCAGCGTATCAAACAGGGCCACTAATGAAAAACTGTTTTTT.

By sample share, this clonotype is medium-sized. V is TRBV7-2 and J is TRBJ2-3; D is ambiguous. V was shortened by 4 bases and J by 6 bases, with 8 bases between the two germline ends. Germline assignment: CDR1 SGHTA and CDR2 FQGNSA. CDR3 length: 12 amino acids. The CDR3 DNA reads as TGTGCCAGCAGCTCATACGGGGATACGCAGTATTTT. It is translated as CASSSYGDTQYF.

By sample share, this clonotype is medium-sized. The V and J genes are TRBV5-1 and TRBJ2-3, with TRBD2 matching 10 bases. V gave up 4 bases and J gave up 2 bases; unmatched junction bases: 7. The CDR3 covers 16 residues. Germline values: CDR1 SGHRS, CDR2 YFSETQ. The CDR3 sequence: CASSRGSGGITDTQYF. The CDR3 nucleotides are TGCGCCAGCAGCCGGGGTAGCGGGGGGATCACAGATACGCAGTATTTT. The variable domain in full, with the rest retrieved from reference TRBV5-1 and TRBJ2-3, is KAGVTQTPRYLIKTRGQQVTLSCSPISGHRSVSWYQQTPGQGLQFLFEYFSETQRNKGNFPGRFSGRQFSNSRSEMNVSTLELGDSALYLCASSRGSGGITDTQYFGPGTRLTVL.

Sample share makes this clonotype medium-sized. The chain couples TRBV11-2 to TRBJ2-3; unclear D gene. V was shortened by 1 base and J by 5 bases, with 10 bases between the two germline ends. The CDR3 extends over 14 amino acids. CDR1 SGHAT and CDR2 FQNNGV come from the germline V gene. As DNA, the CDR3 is TGTGCCAGCAGCTTAGTGGTTTCGGGAGATACGCAGTATTTT. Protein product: CASSLVVSGDTQYF.

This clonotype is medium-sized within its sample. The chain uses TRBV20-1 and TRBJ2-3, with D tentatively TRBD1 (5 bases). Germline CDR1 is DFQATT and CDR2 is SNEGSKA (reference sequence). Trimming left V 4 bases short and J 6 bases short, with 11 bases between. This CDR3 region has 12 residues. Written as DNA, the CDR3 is TGCAGTGCTAACATCTGGGGCGATACGCAGTATTTT. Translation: CSANIWGDTQYF.

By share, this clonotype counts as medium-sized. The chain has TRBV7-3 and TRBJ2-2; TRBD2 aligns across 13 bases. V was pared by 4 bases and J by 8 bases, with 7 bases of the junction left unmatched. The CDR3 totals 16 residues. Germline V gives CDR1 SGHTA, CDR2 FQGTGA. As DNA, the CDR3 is TGTGCCAGCAGCTCCCGACCACTAGCGGGAGGGGGGGAGCTGTTTTTT. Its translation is CASSSRPLAGGGELFF.

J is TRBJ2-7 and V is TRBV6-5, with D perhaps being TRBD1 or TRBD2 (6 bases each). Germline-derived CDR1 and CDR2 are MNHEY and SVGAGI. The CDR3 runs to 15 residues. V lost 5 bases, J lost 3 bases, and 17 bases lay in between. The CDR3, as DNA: TGTGCCAGCAGTACCCGTGGGGCGGGACACTACGAGCAGTACTTC. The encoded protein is CASSTRGAGHYEQYF.

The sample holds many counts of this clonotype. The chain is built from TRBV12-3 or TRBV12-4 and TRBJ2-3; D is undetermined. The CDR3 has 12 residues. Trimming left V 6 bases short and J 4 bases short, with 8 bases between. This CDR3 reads CASSQSADTQYF. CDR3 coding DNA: TGTGCCAGCAGCCAGTCAGCAGATACGCAGTATTTT.

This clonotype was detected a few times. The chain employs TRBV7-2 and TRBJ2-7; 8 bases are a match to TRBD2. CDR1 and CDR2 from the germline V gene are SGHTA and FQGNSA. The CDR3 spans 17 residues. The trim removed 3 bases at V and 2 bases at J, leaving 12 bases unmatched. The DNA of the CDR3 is TGTGCCAGCAGCTTTTGGTCGGGGGGGTCCTTTCCCTACGAGCAGTACTTC. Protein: CASSFWSGGSFPYEQYF.

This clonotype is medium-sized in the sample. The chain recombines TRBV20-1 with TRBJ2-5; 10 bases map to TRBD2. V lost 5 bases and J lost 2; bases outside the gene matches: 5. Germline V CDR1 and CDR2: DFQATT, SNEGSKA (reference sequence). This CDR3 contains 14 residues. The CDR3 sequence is CSAAPGLAQETQYF. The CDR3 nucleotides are TGCAGTGCTGCCCCGGGACTAGCGCAAGAGACCCAGTACTTC.

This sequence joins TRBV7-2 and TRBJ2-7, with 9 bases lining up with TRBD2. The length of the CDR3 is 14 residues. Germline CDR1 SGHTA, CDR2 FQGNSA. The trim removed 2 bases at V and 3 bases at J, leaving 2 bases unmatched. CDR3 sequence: CASSLLAGSYEQYF. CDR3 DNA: TGTGCCAGCAGCTTACTAGCGGGGAGCTACGAGCAGTACTTC.

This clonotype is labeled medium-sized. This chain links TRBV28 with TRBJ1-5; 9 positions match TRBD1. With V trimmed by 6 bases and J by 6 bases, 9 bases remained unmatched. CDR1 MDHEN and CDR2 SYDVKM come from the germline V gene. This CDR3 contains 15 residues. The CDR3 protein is CASSSDRGFFQPQHF. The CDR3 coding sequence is TGTGCCAGCAGCTCGGACAGGGGATTCTTTCAGCCCCAGCATTTT.

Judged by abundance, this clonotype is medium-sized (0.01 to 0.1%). The DNA of the CDR3 is TGTGCCAGCAGCCCCACGACCTCTGGAAACACCATATATTTT. This sequence encodes CASSPTTSGNTIYF. The chain has TRBV9 and TRBJ1-3, with D uncertain. This CDR3 spans 14 amino acids. Germline assignment: CDR1 SGDLS and CDR2 YYNGEE. Trimming pared 4 bases from V and 0 bases from J, leaving 8 bases between.

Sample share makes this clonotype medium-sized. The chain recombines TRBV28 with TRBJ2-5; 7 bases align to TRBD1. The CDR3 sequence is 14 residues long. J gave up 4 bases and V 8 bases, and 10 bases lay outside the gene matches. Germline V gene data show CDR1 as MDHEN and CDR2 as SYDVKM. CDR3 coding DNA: TGTGCCAGCCGTCGGACAGGTCAGGGAGAGACCCAGTACTTC. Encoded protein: CASRRTGQGETQYF.

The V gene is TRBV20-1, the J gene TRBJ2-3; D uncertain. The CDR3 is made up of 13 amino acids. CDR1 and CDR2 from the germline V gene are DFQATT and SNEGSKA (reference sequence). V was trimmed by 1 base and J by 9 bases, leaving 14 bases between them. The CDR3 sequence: CSARGPGTYTQYF. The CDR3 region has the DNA TGCAGTGCTAGAGGACCCGGAACTTACACGCAGTATTTT.

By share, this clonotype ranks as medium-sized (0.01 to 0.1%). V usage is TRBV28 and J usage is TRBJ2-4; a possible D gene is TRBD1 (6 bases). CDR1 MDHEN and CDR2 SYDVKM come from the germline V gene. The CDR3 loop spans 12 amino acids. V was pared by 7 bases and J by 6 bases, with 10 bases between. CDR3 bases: TGTGCCAGCACCCCGGACAGAAACATTCAGTACTTC. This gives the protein CASTPDRNIQYF.

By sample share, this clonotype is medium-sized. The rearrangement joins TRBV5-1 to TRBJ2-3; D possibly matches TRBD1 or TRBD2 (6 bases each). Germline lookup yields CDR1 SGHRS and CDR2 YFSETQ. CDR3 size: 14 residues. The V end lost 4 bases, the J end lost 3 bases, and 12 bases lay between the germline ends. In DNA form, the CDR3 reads TGCGCCAGCAGCGGGGGGCCTGGGACAGATACGCAGTATTTT. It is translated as CASSGGPGTDTQYF.

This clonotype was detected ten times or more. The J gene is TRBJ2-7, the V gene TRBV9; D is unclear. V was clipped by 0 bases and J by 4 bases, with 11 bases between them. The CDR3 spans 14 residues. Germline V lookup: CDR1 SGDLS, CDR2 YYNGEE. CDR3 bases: TGTGCCAGCAGCGTAGACGTCAACTCGTACGAGCAGTACTTC. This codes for CASSVDVNSYEQYF.

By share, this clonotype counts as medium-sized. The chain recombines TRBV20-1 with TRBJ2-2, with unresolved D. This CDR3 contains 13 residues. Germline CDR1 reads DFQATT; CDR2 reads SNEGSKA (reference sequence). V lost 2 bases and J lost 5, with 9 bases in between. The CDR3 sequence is CSARPQQTGELFF. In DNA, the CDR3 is TGCAGTGCTAGACCCCAACAGACCGGGGAGCTGTTTTTT.

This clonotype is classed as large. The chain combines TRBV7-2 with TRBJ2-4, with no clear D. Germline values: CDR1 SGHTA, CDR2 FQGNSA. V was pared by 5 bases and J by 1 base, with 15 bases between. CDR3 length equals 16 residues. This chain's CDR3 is CASSKVGPFAKNIQYF. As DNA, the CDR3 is TGTGCCAGCAGCAAGGTCGGACCTTTTGCCAAAAACATTCAGTACTTC.

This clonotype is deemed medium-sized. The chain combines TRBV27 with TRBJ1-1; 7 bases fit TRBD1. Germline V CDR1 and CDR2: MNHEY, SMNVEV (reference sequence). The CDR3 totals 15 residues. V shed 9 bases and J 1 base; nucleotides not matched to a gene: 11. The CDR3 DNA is TGTGCCAGTCCGACAGGGCACGTAACGAACACTGAAGCTTTCTTT. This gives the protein CASPTGHVTNTEAFF.

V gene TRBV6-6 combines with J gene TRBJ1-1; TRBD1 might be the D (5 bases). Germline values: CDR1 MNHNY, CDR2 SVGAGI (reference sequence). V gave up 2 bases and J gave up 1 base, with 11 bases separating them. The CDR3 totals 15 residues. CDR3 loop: CASSYGGGENTEAFF. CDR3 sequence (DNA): TGTGCCAGCAGTTACGGGGGGGGAGAGAACACTGAAGCTTTCTTT.

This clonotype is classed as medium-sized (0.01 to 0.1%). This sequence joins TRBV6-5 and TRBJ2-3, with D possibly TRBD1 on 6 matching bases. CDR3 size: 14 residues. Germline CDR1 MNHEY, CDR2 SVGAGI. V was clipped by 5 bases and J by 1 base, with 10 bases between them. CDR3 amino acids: CASSLNRGTDTQYF. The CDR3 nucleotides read TGTGCCAGCAGTCTAAACAGGGGCACAGATACGCAGTATTTT.

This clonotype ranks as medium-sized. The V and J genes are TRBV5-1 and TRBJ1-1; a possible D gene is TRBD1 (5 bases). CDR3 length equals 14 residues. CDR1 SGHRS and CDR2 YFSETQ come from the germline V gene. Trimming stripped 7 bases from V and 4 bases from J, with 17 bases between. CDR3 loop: CASEKGSGSTEAFF. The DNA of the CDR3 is TGCGCCAGCGAGAAGGGGTCGGGTTCCACTGAAGCTTTCTTT.

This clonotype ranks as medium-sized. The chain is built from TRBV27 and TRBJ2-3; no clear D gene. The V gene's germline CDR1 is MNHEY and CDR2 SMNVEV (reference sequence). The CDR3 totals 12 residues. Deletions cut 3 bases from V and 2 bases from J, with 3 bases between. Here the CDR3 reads CASSFLTDTQYF. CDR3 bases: TGTGCCAGCAGTTTCCTCACAGATACGCAGTATTTT.

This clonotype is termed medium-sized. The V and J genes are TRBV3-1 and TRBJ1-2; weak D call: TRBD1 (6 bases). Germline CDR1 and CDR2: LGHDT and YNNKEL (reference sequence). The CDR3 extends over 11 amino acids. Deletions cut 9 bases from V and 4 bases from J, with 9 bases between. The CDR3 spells CASSRGYGYTF. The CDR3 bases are TGTGCCAGTAGCAGGGGCTATGGCTACACCTTC.